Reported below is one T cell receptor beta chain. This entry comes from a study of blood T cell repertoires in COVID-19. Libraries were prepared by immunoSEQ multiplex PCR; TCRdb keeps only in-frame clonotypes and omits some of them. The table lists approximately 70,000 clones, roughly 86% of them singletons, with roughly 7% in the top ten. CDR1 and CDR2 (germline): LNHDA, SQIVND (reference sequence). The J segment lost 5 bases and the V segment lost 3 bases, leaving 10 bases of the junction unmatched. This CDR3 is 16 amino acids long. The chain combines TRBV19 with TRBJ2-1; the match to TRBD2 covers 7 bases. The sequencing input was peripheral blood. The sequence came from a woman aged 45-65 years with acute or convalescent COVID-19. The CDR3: CASSIFLGRLHNEQFF. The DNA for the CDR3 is TGTGCCAGTAGTATTTTCCTCGGGAGGTTGCACAATGAGCAGTTCTTC.